One and the same sample provided the 13 T cell receptor beta chains below, sequenced in a study of T cell changes during pregnancy in multiple sclerosis. Measured with immunoSEQ multiplex PCR; TCRdb has only the in-frame clones, and not every one. The table records around 33,000 clones, about nine tenths of them present only once. The sequencing used CD8+ T cells from peripheral blood mononuclear cells, collected before pregnancy. These receptors originate from a female donor with multiple sclerosis, enrolled in a pregnancy study.

The V and J genes are TRBV4-2 and TRBJ2-1; 8 bases line up with TRBD2. Germline-derived CDR1 and CDR2 are LGHNA and YNFKEQ. The J segment lost 0 bases and the V segment lost 3 bases, leaving 16 bases of the junction unmatched. The CDR3 totals 20 residues. CDR3 in amino acids: CASSHPLGASGLSSYNEQFF. The CDR3, as DNA: TGTGCCAGCAGCCATCCCTTAGGAGCTAGCGGGCTGAGCTCCTACAATGAGCAGTTCTTC.

The gene calls are TRBV9 and TRBJ1-2; weak D call: TRBD1 (6 bases). V lost 3 bases and J 8 bases, leaving 23 bases between the germline ends. This CDR3 is built from 16 residues. Germline V gene sequence: CDR1 SGDLS, CDR2 YYNGEE. For the CDR3, the DNA is TGTGCCAGCAGCGAGGGGGACACAGGGTCAATAGGGGGCTACACCTTC. Encoded protein: CASSEGDTGSIGGYTF.

This clone was seen once. The chain couples TRBV7-9 to TRBJ2-7, with a weak D call TRBD2 (6 bases). Trimming cost V 7 bases and J 0 bases, with 10 bases left between them. The germline gives CDR1 SEHNR, CDR2 FQNEAQ (reference sequence). The CDR3 is 13 residues long. CDR3 sequence reads: CASTSEHSYEQYF. The DNA of the CDR3 is TGTGCCAGCACTAGCGAGCACTCCTACGAGCAGTACTTC.

The chain links TRBV11-2 to TRBJ1-2; TRBD1 might be the D (6 bases). Germline V gene data show CDR1 as SGHAT and CDR2 as FQNNGV. The V and J ends lost 4 bases and 6 bases respectively, with 12 bases between them. The CDR3 is 13 amino acids. CDR3 sequence (DNA): TGTGCCAGCAGCTGGTCCACAGGGAATGGCTACACCTTC. This translates into CASSWSTGNGYTF.

The V gene is TRBV27, the J gene TRBJ1-5; TRBD1 agrees at 11 bases. This CDR3 spans 16 amino acids. V was clipped by 4 bases and J by 2 bases; unmatched bases: 4. Germline values: CDR1 MNHEY, CDR2 SMNVEV (reference sequence). CDR3 nucleotides: TGTGCCAGCAGTTCCCGGACAGGGGGCGGCAATCAGCCCCAGCATTTT. Protein product: CASSSRTGGGNQPQHF.

V and J are TRBV18 and TRBJ2-7; TRBD1 aligns across 8 bases. Trimming cost V 4 bases and J 5 bases; bases outside gene matches: 7. The germline gives CDR1 KGHSH, CDR2 LQKENI. The CDR3 extends over 14 amino acids. In nucleotides, the CDR3 is TGTGCCAGCTCACACAGACAGGGGATCAACGAGCAGTACTTC. It codes for CASSHRQGINEQYF.

V and J are TRBV6-5 and TRBJ1-2; 7 bases are a match to TRBD1. The CDR3 extends over 13 amino acids. Germline CDR1 MNHEY, CDR2 SVGAGI. J was trimmed by 4 bases and V by 2 bases; bases with no gene match: 1. The chain's CDR3 is CASSYRDSYGYTF. The CDR3 DNA reads as TGTGCCAGCAGTTACCGGGACAGCTATGGCTACACCTTC.

The chain couples TRBV2 to TRBJ2-7; D is ambiguous. Trimming shortened V by 3 bases and J by 0 bases, and 18 bases separated the two germline ends. Germline CDR1 reads SNHLY; CDR2 reads FYNNEI. This CDR3 is 17 amino acids long. This chain's CDR3 is CASSEASWKRSSYEQYF. DNA of the CDR3: TGTGCCAGCAGTGAGGCGTCTTGGAAAAGGAGCTCCTACGAGCAGTACTTC.

In this sample, this clone turned up once. The chain recombines TRBV7-2 with TRBJ1-2; D unclear. CDR1 is SGHTA and CDR2 is FQGNSA in the germline V gene. The CDR3 has 15 residues. Deletions cut 1 base from V and 2 bases from J, with 11 bases between. The CDR3 sequence is CASSLDGEVNYGYTF. In nucleotides, the CDR3 is TGTGCCAGCAGCTTAGATGGTGAGGTGAACTATGGCTACACCTTC.

The CDR3 sequence: CASSWGGDTEAFF. DNA for the CDR3: TGCGCCAGCAGCTGGGGGGGGGACACTGAAGCTTTCTTT. The chain couples TRBV5-1 to TRBJ1-1; tentative D call: TRBD1 (5 bases). The CDR3 covers 13 residues. Germline assignment: CDR1 SGHRS and CDR2 YFSETQ. The V end was cut by 3 bases, the J end by 3 bases, with 9 bases between.

This clone was observed once. DNA of the CDR3: TGTGCCAGCAGCTGGCGCCGGGACAGGGGCCCAAATCAGCCCCAGCATTTT. Encoded protein: CASSWRRDRGPNQPQHF. The J gene is TRBJ1-5, the V gene TRBV5-5, with 10 bases aligning to TRBD1. Losses at the gene ends were 3 bases for V and 4 bases for J; bases not matched to a gene: 10. CDR1 and CDR2 from the germline V gene are SGHKS and YYEKEE (reference sequence). The CDR3 has 17 residues. The complete variable domain, with remaining parts taken from reference TRBV5-5 and TRBJ1-5, reads DAGVTQSPTHLIKTRGQQVTLRCSPISGHKSVSWYQQVLGQGPQFIFQYYEKEERGRGNFPDRFSARQFPNYSSELNVNALLLGDSALYLCASSWRRDRGPNQPQHFGDGTRLSIL.

V gene TRBV7-2 combines with J gene TRBJ2-1, with TRBD1 matching over 10 bases. V lost 9 bases to trimming and J lost 4 bases; unmatched junction nucleotides: 3. The CDR3 covers 13 residues. Looked up from germline, CDR1 is SGHTA and CDR2 is FQGNSA. This CDR3 reads CASRDRGYNEQFF. The CDR3 coding sequence is TGTGCCAGTAGGGACAGGGGTTACAATGAGCAGTTCTTC.

This rearrangement joins TRBV27 to TRBJ1-4; D is unclear. V was clipped by 2 bases and J by 1 base, with 5 bases between them. The CDR3 is made up of 14 amino acids. Germline CDR1 MNHEY, CDR2 SMNVEV (reference sequence). The CDR3, as DNA: TGTGCCAGCAGTTTACAGATAACTAATGAAAAACTGTTTTTT. It yields the protein CASSLQITNEKLFF. Together with reference TRBV27 and TRBJ1-4, the CDR3 gives the full variable domain: EAQVTQNPRYLITVTGKKLTVTCSQNMNHEYMSWYRQDPGLGLRQIYYSMNVEVTDKGDVPEGYKVSRKEKRNFPLILESPSPNQTSLYFCASSLQITNEKLFFGSGTQLSVL.